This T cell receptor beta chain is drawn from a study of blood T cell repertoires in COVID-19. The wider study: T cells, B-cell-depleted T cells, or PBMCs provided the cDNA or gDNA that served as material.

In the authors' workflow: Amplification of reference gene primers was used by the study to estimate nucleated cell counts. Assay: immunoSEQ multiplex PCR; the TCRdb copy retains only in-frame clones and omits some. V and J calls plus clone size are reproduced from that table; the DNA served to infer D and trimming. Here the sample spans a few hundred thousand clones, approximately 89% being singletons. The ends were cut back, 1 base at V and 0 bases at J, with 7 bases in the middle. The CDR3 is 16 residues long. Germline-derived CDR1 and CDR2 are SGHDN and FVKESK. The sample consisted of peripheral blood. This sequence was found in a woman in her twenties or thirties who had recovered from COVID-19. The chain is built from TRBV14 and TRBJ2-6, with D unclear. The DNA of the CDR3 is TGTGCCAGCAGCCAAGGGCAGTACTCTGGGGCCAACGTCCTGACTTTC. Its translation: CASSQGQYSGANVLTF.